This TCR beta chain was retrieved from a study of regulatory T cells in long-lasting Graves disease. Per the germline V gene, CDR1 is ENHRY and CDR2 is SYGVKD. The junction had 4 bases not matched to a gene; V was cut back by 6 bases and J by 10 bases. The CDR3 is made up of 13 amino acids. To make TCR beta libraries, researchers used iRepertoire HTBI primers and Arm-PCR of CDR3 regions. TCRdb reanalysed the multiplex PCR reads using MiXCR and keeps one entry per CDR3 protein. The sample records some 600,000 distinct CDR3 sequences, more than 15% being singletons. As for time point: newly diagnosed GD, antithyroid drugs for less than 3 months. Generation of the TCR library employed RNA extracted from PBMCs. Clinicians diagnosed Graves' disease using American Thyroid Association guidelines. This sample also belongs to another study, concerning T cells in Graves' hyperthyroidism and ophthalmopathy. This second study says: HTBI primers were the set used in a first-round RT-PCR of the TCR CDR3.

This chain uses TRBV10-3 with TRBJ2-1; TRBD2 agrees at 12 bases. This specimen was peripheral blood mononuclear cells (PBMCs), taken at new diagnosis, from a patient treated with antithyroid drugs. The sequence derives from a man aged 18 to 29 with Graves disease. The CDR3 reads CAISETSGREQFF. CDR3 in DNA: TGTGCCATCAGCGAGACTAGCGGGAGAGAGCAGTTCTTC.